The 28 T cell receptor beta chains below were found in one sample sequenced in a study of blood T cell repertoires in COVID-19. Here immunoSEQ multiplex PCR was the method, and the copy in TCRdb shows in-frame clones only, minus some. The profile shows around 90,000 clones, around four fifths of them singletons. The sequenced material came from peripheral blood. These receptors originate from a woman aged 70-85 years with active or convalescent COVID-19.

V gene TRBV2 combines with J gene TRBJ2-2, with TRBD2 as a possible D gene (6 bases). V was trimmed by 9 bases and J by 6 bases, leaving 17 bases between them. The CDR3 length is 14 residues. Germline CDR1 SNHLY, CDR2 FYNNEI. The CDR3 DNA sequence: TGTGCCAGTCATGCGGGGAGGAGGGCCGGGGAGCTGTTTTTT. As protein: CASHAGRRAGELFF.

CDR3 sequence reads: CSARQGSENEQFF. In nucleotides, the CDR3 is TGCAGCGCTCGACAGGGGTCCGAAAATGAGCAGTTCTTC. V usage is TRBV29-1 and J usage is TRBJ2-1; 8 nucleotides match TRBD1. This CDR3 spans 13 amino acids. With V trimmed by 7 bases and J by 7 bases, 9 bases remained unmatched. Germline loops: CDR1 SQVTM, CDR2 ANQGSEA.

The chain is built from TRBV29-1 and TRBJ2-3; D might be TRBD1 (5 bases). Germline CDR1 SQVTM, CDR2 ANQGSEA. The CDR3 extends over 13 amino acids. Trimming left V 6 bases short and J 2 bases short, with 12 bases between. CDR3 nucleotide sequence: TGCAGCGTGGATCAGGGCTACACAGATACGCAGTATTTT. It yields the protein CSVDQGYTDTQYF.

The V call is TRBV7-2, the J call TRBJ1-3; unclear D gene. V was trimmed by 2 bases and J by 0 bases, leaving 11 bases between them. Germline values: CDR1 SGHTA, CDR2 FQGNSA. CDR3 length: 16 amino acids. The CDR3 reads CASSLNSPLSGNTIYF. The CDR3 DNA reads TGTGCCAGCAGCTTAAACAGCCCCCTCTCTGGAAACACCATATATTTT.

This chain connects TRBV10-3 to TRBJ2-1; 7 nucleotides line up with TRBD1. This CDR3 is 15 amino acids long. Germline CDR1 ENHRY, CDR2 SYGVKD. V was clipped by 4 bases and J by 7 bases; unmatched bases: 10. The CDR3 loop reads CAISGASGGTNEQFF. The CDR3 DNA is TGTGCCATCAGTGGGGCATCAGGGGGAACAAATGAGCAGTTCTTC.

V usage is TRBV12-3 or TRBV12-4 and J usage is TRBJ2-6; D not certain. The CDR3 consists of 13 residues. The V end lost 6 bases, the J end lost 4 bases, and 7 bases lay between the germline ends. The CDR3 nucleotides read TGTGCCAGCAGCTATGCGGGGGCCAACGTCCTGACTTTC. This codes for CASSYAGANVLTF.

This chain links TRBV6-5 with TRBJ2-1, with D perhaps matching TRBD2 (5 bases). Germline-derived CDR1 and CDR2 are MNHEY and SVGAGI. The CDR3 is made up of 12 amino acids. The V gene lost 8 bases and the J gene lost 0 bases, with 5 bases spanning the gap. DNA of the CDR3: TGTGCCAGCGAGGGCTCCTACAATGAGCAGTTCTTC. This encodes CASEGSYNEQFF.

The chain combines TRBV7-2 with TRBJ2-5; 10 bases are a match to TRBD2. CDR3 length: 12 residues. The germline V gene encodes CDR1 SGHTA and CDR2 FQGNSA. After removal of 5 bases from V and 12 bases from J, the junction contained 6 bases not matched to a gene. The CDR3 loop is CASSTTSGKEYF. The CDR3 DNA is TGTGCCAGCAGCACCACTAGCGGGAAGGAGTACTTC.

The chain recombines TRBV7-2 with TRBJ2-5; D is possibly TRBD2 (7 bases). The CDR3 runs 14 residues. Trimming took 3 bases from V and 5 from J, leaving 13 bases between them. Per the germline V gene, CDR1 is SGHTA and CDR2 is FQGNSA. Here the CDR3 DNA reads TGTGCCAGCAGCTTCCAGAGGGGGGGGGAGACCCAGTACTTC. Its translation is CASSFQRGGETQYF.

The CDR3 region is CASSISGVDYGYTF. In DNA form, the CDR3 reads TGTGCCAGCAGCATCTCAGGGGTTGATTATGGCTACACCTTC. The chain has TRBV7-9 and TRBJ1-2; a possible D gene is TRBD1 (6 bases). The CDR3 contains 14 residues. V shed 5 bases and J shed 5 bases, with 15 bases lying between them. The germline V gene has CDR1 SEHNR and CDR2 FQNEAQ (reference sequence).

The genes are TRBV2 and TRBJ2-7; TRBD2 might be the D (5 bases). The CDR3 is made up of 13 amino acids. V was pared by 4 bases and J by 4 bases, with 11 bases between. Germline V gene lookup returns CDR1 SNHLY and CDR2 FYNNEI. CDR3 amino acids: CASSGTAPYEQYF. The CDR3 nucleotides are TGTGCCAGCAGTGGGACTGCTCCATACGAGCAGTACTTC.

The gene calls are TRBV5-8 and TRBJ2-5; 10 bases line up with TRBD1. J lost 5 bases, V lost 0 bases, and 10 bases had no gene match. The CDR3 spans 17 residues. Germline-derived CDR1 and CDR2 are SGHTS and YDEGEE. CDR3 nucleotides: TGTGCCAGCAGCTTGGACAGCCCGGGACAGGGGCTGGAGACCCAGTACTTC. Its protein is CASSLDSPGQGLETQYF. Using reference TRBV5-8 and TRBJ2-5 for the parts outside the CDR3, the full variable domain is EAGVTQSPTHLIKTRGQQATLRCSPISGHTSVYWYQQALGLGLQFLLWYDEGEERNRGNFPPRFSGRQFPNYSSELNVNALELEDSALYLCASSLDSPGQGLETQYFGPGTRLLVL.

The chain combines TRBV5-1 with TRBJ1-3; 11 bases line up with TRBD1. CDR1 and CDR2 from the germline V gene are SGHRS and YFSETQ. V was pared by 1 base and J by 4 bases, with 4 bases of the junction left unmatched. There are 16 residues in the CDR3. CDR3 in DNA: TGCGCCAGCAGCTTGTCGGGACAGGGGGAAGGAAACACCATATATTTT. It encodes CASSLSGQGEGNTIYF.

The chain is built from TRBV7-2 and TRBJ1-3; a weak D match, TRBD1 (6 bases). V gave up 1 base and J gave up 0 bases, with 10 bases separating them. The germline CDR1 and CDR2 sequences are SGHTA and FQGNSA. The CDR3 is 16 residues long. The CDR3 here is CASSLGGPLSGNTIYF. DNA for the CDR3: TGTGCCAGCAGCTTAGGGGGGCCGCTCTCTGGAAACACCATATATTTT.

The chain joins TRBV11-3 to TRBJ1-2; D perhaps matches TRBD1 (5 bases). The CDR3 loop spans 14 amino acids. Trimming took off 3 bases at V and 3 bases at J, with 11 bases between the two ends. Germline lookup yields CDR1 SGHNT and CDR2 YENEEA. Here the CDR3 reads CASSFGGVDYGYTF. Here the CDR3 DNA reads TGTGCCAGCAGCTTCGGGGGAGTGGACTATGGCTACACCTTC.

The V call is TRBV18, the J call TRBJ2-3, with D possibly TRBD1 on 6 matching bases. The CDR3 contains 15 residues. The V gene lost 2 bases and the J gene lost 4 bases, with 13 bases spanning the gap. Germline V CDR1 and CDR2: KGHSH, LQKENI. The CDR3 nucleotides read TGTGCCAGCTCACCATTTGCAGGGGCAGCAGATACGCAGTATTTT. Amino acids: CASSPFAGAADTQYF.

The chain carries TRBV5-4 and TRBJ1-5; D gene uncertain. The CDR3 extends over 13 amino acids. From germline, CDR1 is SGHNT and CDR2 YYREEE (reference sequence). V lost 4 bases to trimming and J lost 3 bases, with 8 bases between them. CDR3: CASSPEVNQPQHF. DNA for the CDR3: TGTGCCAGCAGCCCCGAGGTCAATCAGCCCCAGCATTTT.

The chain joins TRBV4-3 to TRBJ2-3, with a tentative D call TRBD2 (6 bases). Trimming left V 0 bases short and J 7 bases short, with 8 bases between. This CDR3 has 13 amino acids. Germline lookup yields CDR1 LGHNA and CDR2 YSLEER. CDR3 bases: TGCGCCAGCAGCCAAGATAGCGGAAATACGCAGTATTTT. It yields the protein CASSQDSGNTQYF.

This chain joins TRBV7-6 and TRBJ1-2; D not certain. Between the trimmed V and J ends, which lost 2 bases and 4 bases, there was a span of 26 bases. This CDR3 region has 19 residues. From germline, CDR1 is SGHVS and CDR2 FNYEAQ. CDR3 loop: CASSLRLRDPAAGFYGYTF. CDR3 coding DNA: TGTGCCAGCAGCTTACGGTTGAGGGATCCTGCGGCAGGATTCTATGGCTACACCTTC.

The V call is TRBV21-1, the J call TRBJ1-6. TRBV21-1 is designated a pseudogene. This CDR3 region has 16 residues. The CDR3 nucleotides are TGTGCCAGCAGCAAAGGGGGGGGTACCCGGGGTTCACCCCTCCACTTT. Translation gives CASSKGGGTRGSPLHF.

The table lists this clone with a count of one. V usage is TRBV20-1 and J usage is TRBJ2-3; TRBD2 aligns across 11 bases. The germline V gene has CDR1 DFQATT and CDR2 SNEGSKA (reference sequence). V lost 3 bases, J lost 5 bases, and 10 bases stayed unmatched. CDR3 length: 16 amino acids. CDR3 protein: CSASLTSGGLGDTQYF. The CDR3 region has the DNA TGCAGTGCTAGTCTAACTAGCGGGGGTTTGGGAGATACGCAGTATTTT.

This clone is a singleton in its sample. The chain combines TRBV6-2 or TRBV6-3 with TRBJ2-1; 12 bases match TRBD2. Germline V gene sequence: CDR1 MNHEY, CDR2 SVGEGT. V was clipped by 2 bases and J by 4 bases; unmatched bases: 6. The CDR3 contains 17 residues. This chain's CDR3 is CASSYASSGGEYNEQFF. CDR3 bases: TGTGCCAGCAGTTACGCCTCTAGCGGGGGGGAATACAATGAGCAGTTCTTC.

In this sample, this clone turned up once. The chain uses TRBV28 and TRBJ2-7; 9 bases map to TRBD2. CDR1 is MDHEN and CDR2 is SYDVKM in the germline V gene. The CDR3 has 12 residues. J gave up 5 bases and V 8 bases, and 4 bases lay outside the gene matches. The CDR3 DNA is TGTGCCAGCCGGACTAGCGAACACGAGCAGTACTTC. This gives the protein CASRTSEHEQYF.

This clone was observed a single time. One end of the junction is discordant with germline, which a read error may explain. This chain uses TRBV10-3 with TRBJ1-5; perhaps TRBD1 as D (5 bases). CDR3 length equals 14 residues. Germline CDR1 is ENHRY and CDR2 is SYGVKD. The CDR3 DNA reads TGTGCCATTAGTGGGGGACTGCGCAATCAGCCCCAGCATTTT. Translating it yields CAISGGLRNQPQHF.

This chain connects TRBV7-9 to TRBJ1-5, with 7 nucleotides matching TRBD1. V shed 4 bases and J 7 bases; nucleotides not matched to a gene: 13. The CDR3 length is 16 residues. Germline CDR1 is SEHNR and CDR2 is FQNEAQ (reference sequence). CDR3 in DNA: TGTGCCAGCAGCTCCACGAGACACGGACAGGACCAGCCCCAGCATTTT. This codes for CASSSTRHGQDQPQHF.

This chain links TRBV15 with TRBJ2-7, with D unclear. The germline V gene has CDR1 LNHNV and CDR2 YYDKDF (reference sequence). The V gene lost 0 bases and the J gene lost 7 bases, with 7 bases spanning the gap. The CDR3 consists of 12 residues. The CDR3 sequence: CATSRDRSEQYF. CDR3 sequence (DNA): TGTGCCACCAGCAGAGATAGGAGTGAGCAGTACTTC.

The table lists this clone with a count of one. V and J are TRBV18 and TRBJ1-5, with 7 nucleotides matching TRBD1. The CDR3 has 14 amino acids. Germline CDR1 and CDR2: KGHSH and LQKENI. With 3 bases clipped from V and 4 bases from J, the junction kept 3 bases outside the gene matches. This CDR3 reads CASSPGQLNQPQHF. CDR3 DNA: TGTGCCAGCTCACCGGGACAGTTAAATCAGCCCCAGCATTTT.

This chain connects TRBV11-2 to TRBJ2-1; 9 bases map to TRBD1. The CDR3 covers 15 residues. Germline loops: CDR1 SGHAT, CDR2 FQNNGV. The junction had 8 bases not matched to a gene; V was cut back by 3 bases and J by 8 bases. The CDR3 DNA reads TGTGCCAGCAGCTTCCTGGACAGGGGTTCATATGAGCAGTTCTTC. It is translated as CASSFLDRGSYEQFF.